A single sample is the source of the 21 T cell receptor beta chains below, sequenced in a study of early T cells in non-severe SARS-CoV-2 infection. Via MiXCR, TCRdb re-called the 5' RACE reads, giving one row per CDR3 protein. There are 80,000 to 95,000 distinct CDR3 sequences in the sample; 14% occur only once, and 9.5% to 13% lies in the top ten. The sequenced material came from whole blood. The receptors come from an adult who was a healthcare worker with PCR-confirmed SARS-CoV-2 infection or an uninfected control (not recorded which).

The V gene is TRBV7-2, the J gene TRBJ2-6; D is undetermined. The CDR3 runs to 15 residues. V was clipped by 3 bases and J by 0 bases, with 6 bases between them. The germline V gene has CDR1 SGHTA and CDR2 FQGNSA. CDR3 sequence: CASSFYRSGANVLTF. The DNA of the CDR3 is TGTGCCAGCAGCTTTTACCGCTCTGGGGCCAACGTCCTGACTTTC.

V usage is TRBV10-1 and J usage is TRBJ1-3, with 8 bases identical to TRBD1. Germline V gene data show CDR1 as WNHNN and CDR2 as SYGVQD (reference sequence). After removal of 7 bases from V and 2 bases from J, the junction contained 7 bases not matched to a gene. This CDR3 contains 15 residues. The CDR3 loop reads CASKARGRTGNTIYF. For the CDR3, the DNA is TGCGCCAGCAAAGCCAGGGGGCGAACTGGAAACACCATATATTTT.

This clonotype was detected a few times. V is TRBV29-1 and J is TRBJ2-3, with 11 bases identical to TRBD2. Germline CDR1 SQVTM, CDR2 ANQGSEA. J lost 1 base, V lost 4 bases, and 4 bases had no gene match. The CDR3 runs to 15 residues. Written as DNA, the CDR3 is TGCAGCGTTGTAACTAGCGGGGGACGCACAGATACGCAGTATTTT. Translation: CSVVTSGGRTDTQYF.

This clonotype was seen only a few times. This chain connects TRBV29-1 to TRBJ1-1; 9 bases align to TRBD1. The CDR3 has 15 amino acids. Germline V CDR1 and CDR2: SQVTM, ANQGSEA. V was pared by 3 bases and J by 6 bases, with 11 bases of the junction left unmatched. The CDR3 protein is CSVDRSGQGMAEAFF. CDR3 DNA sequence: TGCAGCGTTGATCGCTCTGGACAGGGGATGGCTGAAGCTTTCTTT.

This clonotype turned up a few times. The rearrangement links TRBV10-3 to TRBJ2-1; D ambiguous. The CDR3 extends over 12 amino acids. V was cut by 2 bases and J by 7 bases, with 6 bases left in between. The germline V gene has CDR1 ENHRY and CDR2 SYGVKD. CDR3 protein: CAISEIGNEQFF. The CDR3 bases are TGTGCCATCAGTGAGATCGGTAATGAGCAGTTCTTC.

This clonotype was seen a handful of times. In nucleotides, the CDR3 is TGTGCCAGCAGGTCCAACAGGGTCTACGAGCAGTACTTC. Amino acids: CASRSNRVYEQYF. The J gene is TRBJ2-7, the V gene TRBV6-6; TRBD1 is a possible D gene (6 bases). The CDR3 contains 13 residues. V lost 6 bases, J lost 3 bases, and 12 bases lay in between. The germline V gene has CDR1 MNHNY and CDR2 SVGAGI (reference sequence).

V is TRBV9 and J is TRBJ2-1; D assignment may be TRBD1 or TRBD2 (5 bases each). The V gene lost 2 bases and the J gene lost 1 base, with 10 bases spanning the gap. The CDR3 extends over 15 amino acids. Germline V lookup: CDR1 SGDLS, CDR2 YYNGEE. CDR3 amino acids: CASSVGTVSYNEQFF. As DNA, the CDR3 is TGTGCCAGCAGCGTCGGGACCGTATCCTACAATGAGCAGTTCTTC.

Comments on this clonotype: A much bigger clone sits one base away, suggesting this may be a read error. The chain has TRBV3-1 and TRBJ1-4; D is unclear. Germline loops: CDR1 LGHDT, CDR2 YNNKEL (reference sequence). This CDR3 spans 14 amino acids. The CDR3 is CASSPGRGNEILFF. CDR3 DNA sequence: TGTGCCAGCAGCCCCGGGCGAGGTAATGAAATACTGTTTTTT.

This clonotype was recorded at least ten times. The gene calls are TRBV7-9 and TRBJ1-4; D perhaps matches TRBD1 (5 bases). The CDR3 loop spans 17 amino acids. Germline values: CDR1 SEHNR, CDR2 FQNEAQ (reference sequence). Between the trimmed V and J ends, which lost 5 bases and 0 bases, there was a span of 16 bases. The CDR3 loop is CASSPRVGAATNEKLFF. CDR3 sequence (DNA): TGTGCCAGCAGCCCGAGGGTAGGGGCGGCAACTAATGAAAAACTGTTTTTT.

This clonotype occurred many times. The V gene is TRBV5-5, the J gene TRBJ2-1, with a possible D match to TRBD1 (5 bases). The ends were cut back, 4 bases at V and 8 bases at J, with 16 bases in the middle. Germline V gene data show CDR1 as SGHKS and CDR2 as YYEKEE (reference sequence). This CDR3 region has 14 residues. Here the CDR3 DNA reads TGTGCCAGCAGCCCCCTAAAGGGGTTACATGAGCAGTTCTTC. Its translation: CASSPLKGLHEQFF.

This clonotype showed up many times. This chain uses TRBV6-2 or TRBV6-3 with TRBJ1-5; a weak D match, TRBD1 (5 bases). Trimming pared 2 bases from V and 5 bases from J, leaving 7 bases between. Looked up from germline, CDR1 is MNHEY and CDR2 is SVGEGT. The CDR3 spans 13 residues. The CDR3 DNA reads as TGTGCCAGCAGTTACGAGGGACATCAGCCCCAGCATTTT. This sequence encodes CASSYEGHQPQHF.

The chain combines TRBV20-1 with TRBJ1-6; maybe TRBD1 (6 bases). Germline V gives CDR1 DFQATT, CDR2 SNEGSKA (reference sequence). V lost 5 bases to trimming and J lost 8 bases, with 10 bases between them. The CDR3 is made up of 12 amino acids. In DNA, the CDR3 is TGCAGTGCTCCAAAGGGGGATTCACCCCTCCACTTT. This sequence encodes CSAPKGDSPLHF.

The chain couples TRBV28 to TRBJ1-1, with 10 bases that match TRBD1. The germline V gene encodes CDR1 MDHEN and CDR2 SYDVKM. Trimming at V came to 3 bases and at J to 8 bases, leaving 6 bases not matched to a gene. There are 14 residues in the CDR3. The CDR3 DNA follows: TGTGCCAGCAGTTTCCCCGGGACAGGGGAAGAAGCTTTCTTT. Translated, it gives CASSFPGTGEEAFF.

The chain uses TRBV6-1 and TRBJ1-1; D might be TRBD1 (5 bases). The CDR3 runs 12 residues. The germline V gene encodes CDR1 MNHNS and CDR2 SASEGT. The germline V and J ends were trimmed by 7 bases and 8 bases, with 14 bases remaining between them. In DNA, the CDR3 is TGTGCCAGCACCTTTGAGGGGAGCGAAGCTTTCTTT. Translated: CASTFEGSEAFF.

CDR3 DNA sequence: TGTGCCAGCAGCCTTGACACTTATGGAAACACCATATATTTT. Protein sequence: CASSLDTYGNTIYF. This chain connects TRBV14 to TRBJ1-3; the D is unclear. V lost 4 bases, J lost 3 bases, and 10 bases lay in between. The CDR3 totals 14 residues. CDR1 is SGHDN, CDR2 FVKESK, per germline.

This clonotype was observed at least ten times. V and J are TRBV12-3 or TRBV12-4 and TRBJ2-1, with 8 bases lining up with TRBD2. The CDR3 extends over 14 amino acids. The V gene end was trimmed by 5 bases and the J gene end by 10 bases; junction bases not matched to a gene: 10. CDR3 DNA sequence: TGTGCCAGCAGTCCACCCGGGGGGGCAGGGGAGCAGTTCTTC. Translating it yields CASSPPGGAGEQFF.

The chain couples TRBV10-3 to TRBJ2-3, with no clear D. Trimming shortened V by 5 bases and J by 0 bases, and 0 bases separated the two germline ends. This CDR3 comprises 11 residues. Germline loops: CDR1 ENHRY, CDR2 SYGVKD. CDR3 in DNA: TGTGCCATCAGTAGCACAGATACGCAGTATTTT. This gives the protein CAISSTDTQYF.

This clonotype was picked up a small number of times. The chain has TRBV14 and TRBJ2-7; D possibly corresponds to TRBD2 (5 bases). This CDR3 has 13 amino acids. V was cut by 1 base and J by 7 bases, with 11 bases left in between. The V gene's germline CDR1 is SGHDN and CDR2 FVKESK. The CDR3 bases are TGTGCCAGCAGCCAAGCCCGGAGAGGGGAGCAGTACTTC. The encoded protein is CASSQARRGEQYF.

The V and J genes are TRBV5-4 and TRBJ2-1; D not certain. V was clipped by 4 bases and J by 6 bases, with 11 bases between them. Germline-derived CDR1 and CDR2 are SGHNT and YYREEE (reference sequence). The CDR3 extends over 13 amino acids. The CDR3 loop is CASSLRLSNEQFF. As DNA, the CDR3 is TGTGCCAGCAGCCTACGGCTCAGCAATGAGCAGTTCTTC.

The rearrangement uses TRBV3-1 and TRBJ2-1; TRBD2 agrees at 10 bases. This CDR3 comprises 15 residues. Trimming cost V 1 base and J 7 bases; bases outside gene matches: 4. Germline V gives CDR1 LGHDT, CDR2 YNNKEL (reference sequence). The CDR3 DNA is TGTGCCAGCAGCCAAGGGACTAGCGGTCTAAATGAGCAGTTCTTC. It yields the protein CASSQGTSGLNEQFF.

The chain carries TRBV27 and TRBJ2-1, with D tentatively TRBD1 (5 bases). The CDR3 has 15 amino acids. Trimming cost V 5 bases and J 6 bases, with 17 bases left between them. CDR1 and CDR2 from the germline V gene are MNHEY and SMNVEV (reference sequence). This CDR3 reads CASSTPQGGGNEQFF. The CDR3, as DNA: TGTGCCAGCAGTACGCCGCAGGGCGGCGGCAATGAGCAGTTCTTC.